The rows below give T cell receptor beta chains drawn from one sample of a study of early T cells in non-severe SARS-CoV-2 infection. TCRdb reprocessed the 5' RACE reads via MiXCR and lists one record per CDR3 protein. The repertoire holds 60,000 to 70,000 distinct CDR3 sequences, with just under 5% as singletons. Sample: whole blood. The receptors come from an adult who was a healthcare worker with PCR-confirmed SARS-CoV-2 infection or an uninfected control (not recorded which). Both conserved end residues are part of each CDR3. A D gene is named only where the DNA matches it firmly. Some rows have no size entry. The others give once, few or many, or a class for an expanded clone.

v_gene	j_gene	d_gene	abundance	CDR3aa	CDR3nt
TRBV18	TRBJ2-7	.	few	CASSPPGSTSPYEQYF	TGTGCCAGCTCACCACCAGGGTCCACCTCCCCCTACGAGCAGTACTTC
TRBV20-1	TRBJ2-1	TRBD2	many	CSASLTAASGSYEQFF	TGCAGTGCTAGTCTTACGGCGGCTAGCGGGAGCTATGAGCAGTTCTTC
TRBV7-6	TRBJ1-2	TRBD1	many	CASSLVPGGEGYTF	TGTGCCAGCAGCTTAGTTCCAGGGGGCGAAGGCTACACCTTC
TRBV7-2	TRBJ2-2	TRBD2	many	CASSLDPAGVNTGELFF	TGTGCCAGCAGCTTAGACCCAGCGGGGGTGAACACCGGGGAGCTGTTTTTT
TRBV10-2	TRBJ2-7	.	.	CASSDKIGTFLAEQYF	TGCGCCAGCAGTGACAAGATTGGGACTTTCCTTGCGGAGCAGTACTTC
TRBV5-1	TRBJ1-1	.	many	CASSFSGLNTEAFF	TGCGCCAGCAGCTTTTCAGGACTGAACACTGAAGCTTTCTTT
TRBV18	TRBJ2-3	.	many	CASSPLRGSTDTQYF	TGTGCCAGCTCACCATTGCGGGGTAGCACAGATACGCAGTATTTT
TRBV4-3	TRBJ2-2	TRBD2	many	CASSQEGAGGGELFF	TGCGCCAGCAGCCAAGAAGGGGCGGGAGGCGGGGAGCTGTTTTTT
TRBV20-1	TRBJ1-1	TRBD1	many	CSALQGGNTEAFF	TGCAGTGCCCTACAGGGGGGTAATACTGAAGCTTTCTTT
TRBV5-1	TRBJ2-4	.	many	CASSSTQGDDIQYF	TGCGCCAGCAGCTCGACCCAGGGAGACGACATTCAGTACTTC
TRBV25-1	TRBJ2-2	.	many	CASTSTGELFF	TGTGCCAGCACTTCCACCGGGGAGCTGTTTTTT
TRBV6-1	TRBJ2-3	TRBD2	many	CASSEERVSGGGDTQYF	TGTGCCAGCAGTGAAGAACGAGTTAGCGGGGGTGGAGATACGCAGTATTTT
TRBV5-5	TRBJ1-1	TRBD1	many	CASSHDRDTEVFF	TGTGCCAGCAGCCACGACAGGGACACTGAAGTTTTCTTT
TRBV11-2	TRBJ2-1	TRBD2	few	CASSLAGLAGRGEQFF	TGTGCCAGCAGCTTAGCCGGACTAGCGGGGAGAGGGGAGCAGTTCTTC
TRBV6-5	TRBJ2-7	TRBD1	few	CASSYSWTGSYEQYF	TGTGCCAGCAGTTACTCGTGGACAGGATCCTACGAGCAGTACTTC
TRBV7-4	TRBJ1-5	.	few	CASSRLYSVGNQPQHF	TGTGCCAGCAGCCGTCTATACAGTGTGGGCAATCAGCCCCAGCATTTT
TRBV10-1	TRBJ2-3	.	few	CASSEGPAQSTQYF	TGCGCCAGCAGTGAAGGCCCGGCTCAGAGTACGCAGTATTTT
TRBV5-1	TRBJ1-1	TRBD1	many	CASSIRQGNTEAFF	TGCGCCAGCAGCATTCGACAGGGGAACACTGAAGCTTTCTTT